Detailed here is one TCR beta chain. TCRdb derives one entry per CDR3 protein from the 5' RACE reads, leaving out DNA. Recorded for this sample: some 120,000 distinct CDR3 sequences. The length of the CDR3 is 13 residues. These data come from a study of T cells expressing NK-cell markers. The J gene is TRBJ2-2, the V gene TRBV12-3 or TRBV12-4; lacking DNA, the TRBD2 call made by TCRdb goes unchecked. The receptor was derived from a woman aged 18 to 75 in good health. Sequencing was done on a sample of blood T cells: a sorted CD56 or NKG2C T cell subset, CD4+ or CD8+ T cells, or bulk PBMC T cells (not recorded which). The CDR3 loop reads CASSPTSSGELFF.